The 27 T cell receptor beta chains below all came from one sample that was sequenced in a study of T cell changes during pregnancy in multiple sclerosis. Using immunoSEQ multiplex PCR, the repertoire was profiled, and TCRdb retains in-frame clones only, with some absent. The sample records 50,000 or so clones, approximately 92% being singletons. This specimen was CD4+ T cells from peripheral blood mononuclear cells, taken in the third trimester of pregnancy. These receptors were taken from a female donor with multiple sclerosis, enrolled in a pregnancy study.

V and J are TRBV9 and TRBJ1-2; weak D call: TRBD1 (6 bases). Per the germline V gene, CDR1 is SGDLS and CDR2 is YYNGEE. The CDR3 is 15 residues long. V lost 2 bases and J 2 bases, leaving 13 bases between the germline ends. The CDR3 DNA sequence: TGTGCCAGCAGCGTTTTTGACAGGCAAAACTATGGCTACACCTTC. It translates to CASSVFDRQNYGYTF.

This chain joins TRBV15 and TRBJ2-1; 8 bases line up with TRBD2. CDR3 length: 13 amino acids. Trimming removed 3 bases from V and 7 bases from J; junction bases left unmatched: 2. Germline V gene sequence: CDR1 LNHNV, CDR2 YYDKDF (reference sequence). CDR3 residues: CATSSGGANEQFF. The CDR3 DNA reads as TGTGCCACCAGCAGCGGGGGGGCGAATGAGCAGTTCTTC.

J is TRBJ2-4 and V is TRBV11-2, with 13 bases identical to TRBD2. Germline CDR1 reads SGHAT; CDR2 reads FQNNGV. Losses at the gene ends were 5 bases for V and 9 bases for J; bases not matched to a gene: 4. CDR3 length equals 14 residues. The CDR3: CASSPRTSGGIQYF. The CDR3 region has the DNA TGTGCCAGCAGCCCCCGGACTAGCGGGGGCATTCAGTACTTC.

The CDR3 DNA reads TGTGCCACCAGCAGGGGGTTGGCGGGTCAAAATCAGCCCCAGCATTTT. It encodes CATSRGLAGQNQPQHF. The genes are TRBV15 and TRBJ1-5; no definite D call. V shed 3 bases and J shed 4 bases, with 16 bases lying between them. This CDR3 is 16 amino acids long. Germline values: CDR1 LNHNV, CDR2 YYDKDF (reference sequence).

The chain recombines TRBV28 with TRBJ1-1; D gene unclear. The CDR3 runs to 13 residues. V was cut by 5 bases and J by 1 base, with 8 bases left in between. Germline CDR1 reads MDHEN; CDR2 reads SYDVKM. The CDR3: CASSHLANTEAFF. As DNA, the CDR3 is TGTGCCAGCAGTCATTTGGCGAACACTGAAGCTTTCTTT. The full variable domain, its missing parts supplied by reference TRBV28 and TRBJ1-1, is DVKVTQSSRYLVKRTGEKVFLECVQDMDHENMFWYRQDPGLGLRLIYFSYDVKMKEKGDIPEGYSVSREKKERFSLILESASTNQTSMYLCASSHLANTEAFFGQGTRLTVV.

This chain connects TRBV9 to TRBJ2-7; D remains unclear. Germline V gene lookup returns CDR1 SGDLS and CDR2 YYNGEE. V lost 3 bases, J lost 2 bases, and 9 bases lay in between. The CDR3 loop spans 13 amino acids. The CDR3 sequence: CASSGFLAYEQYF. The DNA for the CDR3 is TGTGCCAGCAGCGGTTTTCTAGCCTACGAGCAGTACTTC.

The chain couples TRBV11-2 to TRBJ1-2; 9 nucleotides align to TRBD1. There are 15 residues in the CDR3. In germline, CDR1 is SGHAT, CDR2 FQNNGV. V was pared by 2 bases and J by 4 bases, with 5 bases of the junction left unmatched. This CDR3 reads CASSLITGGGYGYTF. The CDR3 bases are TGTGCCAGCAGCTTAATAACAGGGGGCGGCTATGGCTACACCTTC.

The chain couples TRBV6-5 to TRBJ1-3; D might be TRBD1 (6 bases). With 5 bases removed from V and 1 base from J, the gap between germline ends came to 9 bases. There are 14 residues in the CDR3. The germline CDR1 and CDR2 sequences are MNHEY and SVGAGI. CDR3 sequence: CASSTRGSGNTIYF. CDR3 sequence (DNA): TGTGCCAGCAGTACCAGGGGATCTGGAAACACCATATATTTT.

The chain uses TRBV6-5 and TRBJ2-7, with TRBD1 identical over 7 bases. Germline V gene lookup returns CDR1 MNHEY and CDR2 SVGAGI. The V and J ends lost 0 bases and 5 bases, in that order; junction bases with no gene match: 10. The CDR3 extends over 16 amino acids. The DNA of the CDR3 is TGTGCCAGCAGTTACTCTCAACAGGGGATGGCCCACGAGCAGTACTTC. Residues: CASSYSQQGMAHEQYF.

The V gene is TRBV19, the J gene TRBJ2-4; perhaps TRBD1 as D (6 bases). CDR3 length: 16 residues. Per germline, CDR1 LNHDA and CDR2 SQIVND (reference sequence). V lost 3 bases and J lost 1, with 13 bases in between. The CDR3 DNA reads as TGTGCCAGTAGTATCGACTTTCAGGGGGCCAAAAACATTCAGTACTTC. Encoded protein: CASSIDFQGAKNIQYF.

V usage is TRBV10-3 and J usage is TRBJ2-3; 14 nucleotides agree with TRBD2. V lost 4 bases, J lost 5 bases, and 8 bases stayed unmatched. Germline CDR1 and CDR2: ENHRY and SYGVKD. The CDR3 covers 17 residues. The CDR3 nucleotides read TGTGCCATCAGTGGACTAGCGGGGGGGCTAGGGGGAGATACGCAGTATTTT. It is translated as CAISGLAGGLGGDTQYF.

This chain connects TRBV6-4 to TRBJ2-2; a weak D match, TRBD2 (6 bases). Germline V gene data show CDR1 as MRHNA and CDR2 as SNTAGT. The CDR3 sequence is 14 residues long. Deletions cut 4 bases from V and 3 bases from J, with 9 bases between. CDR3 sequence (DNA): TGTGCCAGCAGTGGCGGGGCCTACACCGGGGAGCTGTTTTTT. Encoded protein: CASSGGAYTGELFF.

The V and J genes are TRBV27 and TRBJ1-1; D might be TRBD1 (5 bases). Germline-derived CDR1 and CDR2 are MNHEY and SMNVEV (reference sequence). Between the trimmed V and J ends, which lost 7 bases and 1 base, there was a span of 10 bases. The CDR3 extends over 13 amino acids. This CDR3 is CASKQARNTEAFF. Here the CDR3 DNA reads TGTGCCAGCAAACAGGCCAGGAACACTGAAGCTTTCTTT.

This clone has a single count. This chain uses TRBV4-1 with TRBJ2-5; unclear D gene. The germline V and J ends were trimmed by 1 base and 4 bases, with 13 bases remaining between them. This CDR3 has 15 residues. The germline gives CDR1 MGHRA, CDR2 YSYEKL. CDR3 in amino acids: CASSQGGALGETQYF. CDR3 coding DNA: TGCGCCAGCAGCCAAGGCGGAGCCCTTGGAGAGACCCAGTACTTC.

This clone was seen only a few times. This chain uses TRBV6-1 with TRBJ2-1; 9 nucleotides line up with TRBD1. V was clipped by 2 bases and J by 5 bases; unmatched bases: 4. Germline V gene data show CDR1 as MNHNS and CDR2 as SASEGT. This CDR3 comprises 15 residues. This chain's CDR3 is CASSERDRADNEQFF. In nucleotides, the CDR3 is TGTGCCAGCAGTGAACGGGACAGGGCTGACAATGAGCAGTTCTTC.

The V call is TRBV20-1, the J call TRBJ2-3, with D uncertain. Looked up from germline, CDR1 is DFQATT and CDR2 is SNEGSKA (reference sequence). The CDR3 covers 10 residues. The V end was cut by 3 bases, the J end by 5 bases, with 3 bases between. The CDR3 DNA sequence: TGCAGTGCTAGTATAGATACGCAGTATTTT. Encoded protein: CSASIDTQYF.

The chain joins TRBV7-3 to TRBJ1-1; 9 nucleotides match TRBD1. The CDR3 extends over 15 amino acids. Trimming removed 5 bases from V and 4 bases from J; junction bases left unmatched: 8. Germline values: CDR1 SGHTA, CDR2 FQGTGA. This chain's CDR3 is CASSQTGGSVTEAFF. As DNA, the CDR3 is TGTGCCAGCAGCCAGACAGGGGGTAGCGTCACTGAAGCTTTCTTT.

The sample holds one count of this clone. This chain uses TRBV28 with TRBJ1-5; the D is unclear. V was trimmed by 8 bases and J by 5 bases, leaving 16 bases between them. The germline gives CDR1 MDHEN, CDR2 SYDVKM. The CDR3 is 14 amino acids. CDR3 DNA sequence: TGTGCCAGCGATAACCTCGCGGCGGATCAGCCCCAGCATTTT. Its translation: CASDNLAADQPQHF.

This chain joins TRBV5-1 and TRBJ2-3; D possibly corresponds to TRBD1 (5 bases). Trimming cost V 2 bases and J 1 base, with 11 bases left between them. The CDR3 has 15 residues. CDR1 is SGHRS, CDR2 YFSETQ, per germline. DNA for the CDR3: TGCGCCAGCAGCTTCGCAGGGCTCGGCACAGATACGCAGTATTTT. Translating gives CASSFAGLGTDTQYF.

This CDR3 is CASSIRRVEVYGYTF. Written as DNA, the CDR3 is TGTGCCAGTAGTATCCGGCGGGTGGAGGTCTATGGCTACACCTTC. This chain joins TRBV19 and TRBJ1-2; D gene unclear. This CDR3 spans 15 amino acids. CDR1 is LNHDA and CDR2 is SQIVND in the germline V gene (reference sequence). V lost 3 bases, J lost 4 bases, and 15 bases lay in between.

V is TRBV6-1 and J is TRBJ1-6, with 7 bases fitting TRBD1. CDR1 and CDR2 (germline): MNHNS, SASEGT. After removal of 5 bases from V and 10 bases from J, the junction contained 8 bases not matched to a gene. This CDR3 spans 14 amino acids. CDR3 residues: CASSPDRVNSPLHF. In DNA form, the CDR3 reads TGTGCCAGCAGTCCAGACAGGGTGAACTCACCCCTCCACTTT.

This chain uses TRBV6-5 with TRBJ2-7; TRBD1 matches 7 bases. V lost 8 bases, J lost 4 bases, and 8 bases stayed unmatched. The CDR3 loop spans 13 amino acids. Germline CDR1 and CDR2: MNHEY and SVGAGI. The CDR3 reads CASSRTGEYEQYF. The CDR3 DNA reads TGTGCCAGCTCAAGGACAGGAGAGTACGAGCAGTACTTC.

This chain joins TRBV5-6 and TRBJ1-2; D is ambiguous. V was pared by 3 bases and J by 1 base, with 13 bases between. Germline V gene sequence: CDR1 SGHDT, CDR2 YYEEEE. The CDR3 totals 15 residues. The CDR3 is CASSWRAALNYGYTF. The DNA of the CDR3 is TGTGCCAGCAGCTGGCGGGCAGCGCTTAACTATGGCTACACCTTC.

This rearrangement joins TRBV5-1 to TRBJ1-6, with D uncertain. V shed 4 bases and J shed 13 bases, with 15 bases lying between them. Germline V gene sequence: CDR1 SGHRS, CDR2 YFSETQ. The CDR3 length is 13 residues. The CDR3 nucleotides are TGCGCCAGCAGCAGGGAGCCCTTGGGGCCCCTCCACTTT. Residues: CASSREPLGPLHF.

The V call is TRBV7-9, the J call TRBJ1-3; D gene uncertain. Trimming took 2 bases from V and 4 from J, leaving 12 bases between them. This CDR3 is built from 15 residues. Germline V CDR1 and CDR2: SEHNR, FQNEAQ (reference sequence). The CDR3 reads CASSLLRGIGNTIYF. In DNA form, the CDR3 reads TGTGCCAGCAGCTTACTTCGCGGGATCGGAAACACCATATATTTT.

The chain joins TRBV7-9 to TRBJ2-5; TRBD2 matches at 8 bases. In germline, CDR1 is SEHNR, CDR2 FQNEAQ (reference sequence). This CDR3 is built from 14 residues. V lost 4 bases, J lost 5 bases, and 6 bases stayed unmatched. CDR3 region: CASSSSPGGETQYF. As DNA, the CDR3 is TGTGCCAGCAGCTCCTCTCCGGGGGGGGAGACCCAGTACTTC.

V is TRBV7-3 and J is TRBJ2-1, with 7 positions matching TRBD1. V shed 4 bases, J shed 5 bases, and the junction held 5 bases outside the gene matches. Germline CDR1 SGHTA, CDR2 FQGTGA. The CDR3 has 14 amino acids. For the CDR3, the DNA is TGTGCCAGCAGCTCCGACAGGGACGACAATGAGCAGTTCTTC. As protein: CASSSDRDDNEQFF. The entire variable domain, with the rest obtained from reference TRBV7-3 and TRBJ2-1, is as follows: GAGVSQTPSNKVTEKGKYVELRCDPISGHTALYWYRQSLGQGPEFLIYFQGTGAADDSGLPNDRFFAVRPEGSVSTLKIQRTERGDSAVYLCASSSDRDDNEQFFGPGTRLTVL.